The 7 T cell receptor beta chains presented below share a single source sample, sequenced in a study of neoadjuvant nivolumab and ipilimumab in lung cancer. The repertoire was sequenced with immunoSEQ multiplex PCR; TCRdb's copy has only in-frame clones and lacks some. Of under 5,500 clones in the sample, over 65% are singletons; the top ten hold about 3.1%. The sequences come from normal lung tissue adjacent to the tumor, collected after neoadjuvant nivolumab, alone or with ipilimumab, at or shortly before surgery. These receptors were taken from an adult with non-small cell lung cancer. Some clones in this sample may be carry-over from other donors' samples.

The rearrangement joins TRBV6-5 to TRBJ1-1; a possible D gene is TRBD1 (6 bases). CDR3 length: 16 amino acids. The germline CDR1 and CDR2 sequences are MNHEY and SVGAGI. Deletions cut 2 bases from V and 1 base from J, with 14 bases between. CDR3 in amino acids: CASSYTDRRRNTEAFF. CDR3 DNA: TGTGCCAGCAGTTACACCGACAGGCGCCGGAACACTGAAGCTTTCTTT.

The chain has TRBV2 and TRBJ2-2; possible D gene TRBD1, 5 bases. In germline, CDR1 is SNHLY, CDR2 FYNNEI. V was shortened by 6 bases and J by 1 base, with 6 bases between the two germline ends. The CDR3 is made up of 13 amino acids. The DNA of the CDR3 is TGTGCCAGCAGCCAGGGGAACACCGGGGAGCTGTTTTTT. It is translated as CASSQGNTGELFF.

The V and J genes are TRBV11-2 and TRBJ2-2, with 13 bases aligning to TRBD2. Per germline, CDR1 SGHAT and CDR2 FQNNGV. The CDR3 sequence is 15 residues long. J gave up 8 bases and V 5 bases, and 5 bases lay outside the gene matches. In DNA, the CDR3 is TGTGCCAGCAGCCGGACTAGCGGGAGATCGGGGGAGCTGTTTTTT. Translation gives CASSRTSGRSGELFF.

The chain joins TRBV18 to TRBJ1-1, with 11 nucleotides matching TRBD1. The CDR3 runs to 13 residues. CDR1 is KGHSH and CDR2 is LQKENI in the germline V gene. Trimming at V came to 4 bases and at J to 6 bases, leaving 1 base not matched to a gene. As DNA, the CDR3 is TGTGCCAGCTCACGGGACAGGGGGGCTGAAGCTTTCTTT. Protein product: CASSRDRGAEAFF.

V usage is TRBV14 and J usage is TRBJ2-1, with 9 bases matching TRBD2. The ends lost 4 bases at V and 7 bases at J; junction bases unmatched: 5. This CDR3 comprises 14 residues. CDR1 is SGHDN and CDR2 is FVKESK in the germline V gene. The CDR3 sequence is CASSLLAGPNEQFF. CDR3 nucleotide sequence: TGTGCCAGCAGCCTACTAGCGGGCCCTAATGAGCAGTTCTTC.

This clone was seen a handful of times. The gene calls are TRBV29-1 and TRBJ2-1; the D gene is possibly TRBD2 (5 bases). V was clipped by 6 bases and J by 7 bases, with 13 bases between them. The CDR3 spans 12 residues. In germline, CDR1 is SQVTM, CDR2 ANQGSEA. CDR3 sequence reads: CSVDRGRNEQFF. In DNA form, the CDR3 reads TGCAGCGTCGACCGAGGGCGTAATGAGCAGTTCTTC.

In this sample, this clone turned up once. The genes are TRBV11-2 and TRBJ2-3; 10 bases map to TRBD2. The CDR3 totals 16 residues. The ends lost 3 bases at V and 2 bases at J; junction bases unmatched: 5. CDR1 is SGHAT, CDR2 FQNNGV, per germline. CDR3 sequence: CASSFLAGEVTDTQYF. DNA of the CDR3: TGTGCCAGCAGCTTCCTAGCGGGAGAGGTCACAGATACGCAGTATTTT.